This T cell receptor (beta chain) was recorded in a study of response to subunit inactivated influenza vaccine. General study results and limits: The authors proposed limited new T cell recruitment per seasonal influenza vaccination.

Germline V gives CDR1 MNHEY, CDR2 SMNVEV (reference sequence). V shed 1 base and J shed 5 bases, with 8 bases lying between them. CDR3 size: 13 residues. This clonotype was detected a few times. Its antigen is as yet unknown. TCRdb used MiXCR to reprocess the RT-PCR reads, holding one entry per CDR3 protein. The table includes 650,000 to 800,000 distinct CDR3 sequences, approximately 17% detected once. V is TRBV27 and J is TRBJ2-5; D unclear. This material consisted of PBMCs from blood, taken 4 to 6 days after vaccination. This clonotype originated in a man aged 45-60 years who received an inactivated influenza vaccine. CDR3 coding DNA: TGTGCCAGCAGTTTATACATCCACGAGACCCAGTACTTC. Residues: CASSLYIHETQYF.